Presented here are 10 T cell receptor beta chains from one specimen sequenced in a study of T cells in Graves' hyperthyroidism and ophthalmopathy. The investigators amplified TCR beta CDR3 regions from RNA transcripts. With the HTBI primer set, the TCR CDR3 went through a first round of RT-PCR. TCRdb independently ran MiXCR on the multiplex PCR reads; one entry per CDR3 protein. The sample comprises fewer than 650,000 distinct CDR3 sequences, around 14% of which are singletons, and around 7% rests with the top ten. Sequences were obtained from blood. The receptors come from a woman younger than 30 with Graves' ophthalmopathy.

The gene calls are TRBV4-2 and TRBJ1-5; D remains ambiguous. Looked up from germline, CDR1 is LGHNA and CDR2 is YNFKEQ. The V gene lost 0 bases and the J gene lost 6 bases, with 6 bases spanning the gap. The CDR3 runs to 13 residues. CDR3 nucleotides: TGTGCCAGCAGCCAAGATAATGGTCAGCCCCAGCATTTT. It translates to CASSQDNGQPQHF.

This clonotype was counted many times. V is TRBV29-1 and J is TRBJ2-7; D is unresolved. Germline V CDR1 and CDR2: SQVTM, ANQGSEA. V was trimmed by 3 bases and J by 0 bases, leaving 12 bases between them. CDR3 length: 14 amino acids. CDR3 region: CSVDVLGSSYEQYF. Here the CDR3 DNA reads TGCAGCGTTGATGTCCTAGGAAGCTCCTACGAGCAGTACTTC.

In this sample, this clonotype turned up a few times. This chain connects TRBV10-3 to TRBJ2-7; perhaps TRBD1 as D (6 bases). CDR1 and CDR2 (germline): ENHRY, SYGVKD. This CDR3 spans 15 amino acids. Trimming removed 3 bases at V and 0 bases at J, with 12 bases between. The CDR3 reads CAISEGDNLSYEQYF. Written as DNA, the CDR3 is TGTGCCATCAGTGAAGGGGACAATCTCTCCTACGAGCAGTACTTC.

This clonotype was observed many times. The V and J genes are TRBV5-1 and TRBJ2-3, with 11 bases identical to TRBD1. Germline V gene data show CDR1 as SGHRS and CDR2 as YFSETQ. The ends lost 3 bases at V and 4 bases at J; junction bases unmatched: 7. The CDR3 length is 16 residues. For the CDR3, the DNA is TGCGCCAGCAGCTCCGGCCCGGGACAGGGGGCAGATACGCAGTATTTT. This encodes CASSSGPGQGADTQYF.

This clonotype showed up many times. DNA of the CDR3: TGTGCCACCAGTGACTCCGGACTAGCGGGGAACACCGGGGAGCTGTTTTTT. Translation gives CATSDSGLAGNTGELFF. The chain recombines TRBV24-1 with TRBJ2-2; 11 bases map to TRBD2. Unmatched junction bases numbered 4, after V lost 4 bases and J lost 1 base. The CDR3 is 17 residues long. Per germline, CDR1 KGHDR and CDR2 SFDVKD.

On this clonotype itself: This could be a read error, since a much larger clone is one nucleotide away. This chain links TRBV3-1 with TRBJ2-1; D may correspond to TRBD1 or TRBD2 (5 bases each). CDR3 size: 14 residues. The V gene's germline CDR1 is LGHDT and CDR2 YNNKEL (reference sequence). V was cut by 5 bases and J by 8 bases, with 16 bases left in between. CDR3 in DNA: TGTGCCAGCAGCTCCGGGACCTTTGGGGATGAGCAGTTCTTC. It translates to CASSSGTFGDEQFF.

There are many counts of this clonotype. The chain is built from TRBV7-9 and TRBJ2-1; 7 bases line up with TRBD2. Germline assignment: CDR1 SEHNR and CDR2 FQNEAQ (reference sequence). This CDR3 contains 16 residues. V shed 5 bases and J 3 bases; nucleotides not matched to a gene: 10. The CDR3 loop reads CASSPQRGTNYNEQFF. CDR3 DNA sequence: TGTGCCAGCAGCCCCCAGCGCGGGACTAACTACAATGAGCAGTTCTTC.

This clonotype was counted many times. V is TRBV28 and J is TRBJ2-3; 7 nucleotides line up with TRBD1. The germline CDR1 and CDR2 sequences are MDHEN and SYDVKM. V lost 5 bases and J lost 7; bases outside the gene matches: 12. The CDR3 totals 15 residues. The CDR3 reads CASSQGTEDFYTQYF. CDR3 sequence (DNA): TGTGCCAGCAGTCAAGGGACAGAGGACTTCTATACGCAGTATTTT. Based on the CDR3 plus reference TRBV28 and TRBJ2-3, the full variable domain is DVKVTQSSRYLVKRTGEKVFLECVQDMDHENMFWYRQDPGLGLRLIYFSYDVKMKEKGDIPEGYSVSREKKERFSLILESASTNQTSMYLCASSQGTEDFYTQYFGPGTRLTVL.

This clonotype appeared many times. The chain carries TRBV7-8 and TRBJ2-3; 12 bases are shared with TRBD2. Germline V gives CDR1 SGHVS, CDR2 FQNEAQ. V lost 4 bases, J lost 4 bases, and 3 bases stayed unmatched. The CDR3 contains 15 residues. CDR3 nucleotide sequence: TGTGCCAGCAGCTCAGGACTAGCGGGACCAGATACGCAGTATTTT. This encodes CASSSGLAGPDTQYF.

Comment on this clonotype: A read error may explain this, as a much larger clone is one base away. The CDR3 here is CASSATGNTEAFF. The DNA of the CDR3 is TGTGCCAGCAGTGCTACCGGGAACACTGAAGCTTTCTTT. V usage is TRBV12-3 or TRBV12-4 and J usage is TRBJ1-1; no clear D. This CDR3 has 13 amino acids. V lost 5 bases and J 1 base, leaving 8 bases between the germline ends.